This TCR beta chain stems from a study of cytomegalovirus exposure and HLA in healthy donors (dated by TCRdb to 2016 to 2017). Describing the broader study: An earlier analysis of approximately 640 of the donors reported 250 to 300 Gb of sequence data and 120 million or so unique TCR beta sequences from about 179 million T cells. In an earlier analysis of a few hundred of the donors, high-throughput TCR beta sequencing was used to judge whether each TCR beta V gene segment behaved as functional or pseudogenic. High-throughput TCR immunosequencing, statistical association of individual TCRs with disease status, and machine learning were combined to predict cytomegalovirus infection status. In a later analysis, previously published TCR beta repertoires from 670 or so donors were re-analyzed and high-resolution HLA genotyping was added so that TCR occurrence patterns could be studied. All discovery cohort repertoires had been generated on a single sequencing platform. An early release that covered roughly 600 HLA-typed donors contained approximately 300 gigabases of sequencing data and tens of millions of unique TCR sequences. The study profiled the T cell repertoires of about 640 subjects by immunosequencing and related them to cytomegalovirus serostatus. Across 300 to 500 genotyped donors of the cohort, an average of about 240,000 unique TCR beta nucleotide sequences per donor were sequenced, and approximately 19% of those sequences were non-productive. Of the approximately 400 genotyped donors, over 80% were placed in the genetic ancestry cluster associated with self-reported Caucasian donors. The study aimed to test whether cataloging public T cell receptors could reveal signatures of past pathogen exposure. Rather than drawing on any new phenotypic data, the later analysis identified candidate immune exposures from TCR beta sequences and the way those sequences occurred across donors. Donor age, sex, ethnicity and CMV serostatus were collected together with the repertoire data. Class I and class II HLA loci were covered by the typing at four-digit resolution. A later genetic analysis used genome-wide SNP genotypes for about 60% of the roughly 700 donors, treating that subset as a discovery cohort. Typing coverage varied by locus: about 629-640 donors for A, B, C, DRB1 and DQB1; approximately 560 for DQA1; 606 for DPA1; under 490 for DPB1. Besides the first cohort of approximately 670 subjects, a separate validation cohort made up of roughly 120 different subjects was used. Four or five DR-DQ haplotypes were handled as single units for association and clustering because linkage in the cohort was strong. Study-wide conclusions, independent of this receptor: Presence/absence analyses assumed roughly uniform sequencing depth across donors, an assumption that may not hold. Broadly in line with IMGT annotations, most TCR beta V segments showed up in productive rearrangements about 87% or about 30% of the time in an earlier analysis of several hundred of the donors. A later analysis found that most CMV-associated TCR beta chains appeared HLA-restricted, with HLA associations seemingly driven largely by CMV exposure. Several of the top co-occurrence clusters appeared to be linked to parvovirus B19, influenza, CMV and Epstein-Barr virus, according to a later analysis. The only immune exposure information available for the cohort was CMV serostatus. Because the 87-base-pair reads could not distinguish some IMGT-functional V segments, including TRBV6-2 and TRBV6-3, those segments were excluded. The study gave a list of 150 to 200 TCR beta chains associated with cytomegalovirus. An association between a missense DCLRE1C variant and V-gene and J-gene trimming of TCR beta chains was found in a later genetic analysis and replicated in an independent cohort. A further reported finding was that TCR beta sequences accurately predicted the HLA-A and HLA-B alleles for most subjects in the first cohort. In a later analysis, the rate of TCR association differed among HLA loci, with DRB1 alleles having the most associated TCRs and HLA-C alleles having the fewest. Because some donors lacked HLA typing at each locus, the association tests relied only on the typed subset. Compared with equally common non-associated chains, HLA-associated TCR beta chains in a later analysis were more clonally expanded and had lower generation probabilities. In vitro tests confirmed that a few of the cytomegalovirus-associated TCR beta chains recognize cytomegalovirus antigens. According to a later genetic analysis, donors in an Asian-associated ancestry cluster had fewer N-insertions in productive TCRs than the approximately 670-donor mean. When HLA alleles, especially DR and DQ, strongly co-occurred, TCR associations were difficult to assign to individual alleles. A group of highly shared sequence variants was considered likely to be a technical artifact of the sequencing pipeline. Most TCR sequences were observed very rarely across donors, whereas some public TCRs were present in many individuals. The classifier was reported to diagnose cytomegalovirus status with high specificity and sensitivity in both the original cohort and the validation cohort. This cohort had only TCR beta chains sequenced, and the lack of alpha or paired-chain data limited which features could be detected. Specific HLA alleles were associated with 15,000 to 20,000 TCR beta sequences at a false discovery rate of 0.05 in a later analysis. It was suggested by the authors that the approach could potentially be generalized to other disease states and immunological phenotypes. Over 15 rarely observed V segments, including chromosome 9 orphons, were excluded from the earlier analysis of several hundred of the donors because counts were too low. Correlated functional status among segregating V segments might reflect linkage disequilibrium, but an unknown experimental factor could not be ruled out.

The cohort consisted of 666 healthy bone marrow donors. All cohort members were sampled while nominally healthy, although unrecorded immune exposures were likely present. The donor tested CMV seronegative, placing the donor among the roughly 340 seronegative members of the cohort. A peripheral blood sample was collected from each donor, and TCR beta sequencing was performed on peripheral blood mononuclear cells. The Qiagen DNeasy Blood Extraction Kit was used to extract genomic DNA from the blood cell samples. A word on this clone: Its antigen is not yet known. No per-base quality is available; no much larger clone lies one base away.

Library generation was performed with the immunoSEQ multiplex PCR assay. For the multiplex PCR, a mixture combining 60 forward primers for TCR Vbeta segments and 13 reverse primers for TCR Jbeta segments was used. A multiplex PCR assay on genomic DNA amplified the CDR3 region of rearranged TCR beta genes. The Illumina HiSeq System was used to sequence the amplified TCR beta libraries as 87-base-pair reads. Concerning the study's data processing: A later analysis counted about 76 million unique TCR beta chains across the 550 to 700 repertoires, and approximately 11 million of these chains were shared by at least two donors. Raw reads were error-corrected and collapsed into unique sequences by a nearest-neighbor algorithm in which closely related sequences were merged to remove PCR and sequencing errors. Alignment of CDR3 sequences to IMGT reference sequences was used to assign V, D and J gene segments. Each retained sequence needed at least a six-nucleotide match to both a V gene segment and a J gene segment. A rearrangement was called productive if the CDR3 had no stop codons and remained in frame with V and J, and every other rearrangement was called non-productive. CDR3 was defined according to IMGT convention as the region running from the second conserved V-encoded cysteine to the conserved J-encoded phenylalanine. The earlier analysis of about 590 of the donors excluded sequences that lacked an unambiguous match to a single V gene segment. An earlier analysis of fewer than 750 of the donors classified V segments as functional when productive rearrangements were above 56.7% and as segregating when the standard deviation between donors was above 5%. A statistical classification framework was developed to diagnose cytomegalovirus status using the catalog of TCR beta chain sequences. In a later analysis, V and J genes were assigned by comparing TCR nucleotide sequences against IMGT/GENE-DB human TR gene sequences. The TCRdist pipeline was used in a later analysis to assign CDR3 sequences and most-parsimonious VDJ recombination scenarios. A later analysis defined each TCR beta chain by its CDR3 amino acid sequence plus V-gene family, and excluded reads lacking a unique V-gene family. To address suspected cross-contamination and a sequencing artifact, a later analysis removed 450 to 700 highly shared, low-generation-probability nucleotide sequences. In a later analysis, a clonal expansion index was calculated for each public chain from normalized within-repertoire ranks of inferred template counts. In a later analysis, generation probabilities were computed using a VDJ recombination model fitted to out-of-frame rearrangements, and the results were checked against IGoR. In a later analysis, hypergeometric tests were used to score TCR-TCR, TCR-HLA and TCR-CMV co-occurrence, with a repertoire-size bias correction applied to TCR pairs. In a later analysis, false discovery rates were estimated by permuting HLA or CMV assignments 20 times. In a later analysis, co-occurring TCRs were grouped using DBSCAN, and TCRdist sequence similarity was added for clustering within HLA-allele-positive subsets. Repertoires with fewer than 30,000 or more than 120,000 public chains, plus five repertoires with anomalous nucleotide sharing, were excluded from co-occurrence clustering. TCRdb obtained this table from immuneACCESS and retained in-frame rearrangements with V and J assigned. These tables miss some clones; where compared with another copy, unresolved V genes account for less than half of the shortfall, and the remainder is unexplained. V, J and clone size were drawn from that table, and D and trimming were deduced from the DNA. The sample table records approximately 130,000 clones; around 79% of these occur just once. The top ten clones comprise roughly 1.5% of the sample.

The CDR3 starts with the cysteine, ends with the phenylalanine, and has 12 residues. Just the 36-base CDR3 DNA is kept, in frame starting at base 1. The germline V gene supplies CDR1 LGHNT and CDR2 FRNRAP. In this chain, TRBV12-5 is recombined with TRBJ1-5; TRBD1 is possibly the D segment (6 matching bases). The sequencing sample was made of PBMCs. The clonotype was recovered from a woman between 18 and 29 years old in good health and CMV-seronegative. The DNA sequence reads TGTGCAGTGGGGGCTGGCAATCAGCCCCAGCATTTT. Translated, this is CAVGAGNQPQHF.